A selection of T cell receptor beta chains follows, all from one sample in a study of spatial heterogeneity in lung cancer. TCRdb re-called the 5' RACE reads through MiXCR, storing one row per CDR3 protein. The sample lists tens of thousands of distinct CDR3 sequences, roughly 10% occurring once. The material sequenced was PBMCs, taken at surgery. These receptors originate from a male donor with early-stage non-small cell lung cancer. The CDR3 runs from the conserved cysteine through the conserved F or W. The D gene is left open where the match is weak. Size values are once, few and many counts, or a class for expanded clones, and some rows have none.

V	J	D	size	DNA	CDR3
TRBV4-2	TRBJ2-7	NA	many	TGTGCCAGCAGCCAAGCGGATTCCGAGCAGTACTTC	CASSQADSEQYF
TRBV4-3	TRBJ1-4	TRBD1	NA	TGCGCCAGCAGCCAGGGACAGGGAGAAAAACTGTTTTTT	CASSQGQGEKLFF
TRBV28	TRBJ2-7	TRBD2	few	TGTGCCAGCAAACCTAGCGGTTACGAGCAGTACTTC	CASKPSGYEQYF
TRBV27	TRBJ2-1	NA	few	TGTGCCGCGCGGAGGCAGGTTACCTACAATGAGCAGTTCTTC	CAARRQVTYNEQFF
TRBV7-3	TRBJ2-2	TRBD1	many	TGTGCCAGCAGCTCCCCCGGGACAGGGCGTTCCGGGGAGCTGTTTTTT	CASSSPGTGRSGELFF
TRBV28	TRBJ2-1	NA	few	TGTGCCAGCAGCCCTACTAGTTCGTACAATGAGCAGTTCTTC	CASSPTSSYNEQFF
TRBV28	TRBJ2-1	TRBD1	NA	TGTGCCAGCAGTTTATGGCCCGGGACAGGGGTCACCAATGAGCAGTTCTTC	CASSLWPGTGVTNEQFF
TRBV28	TRBJ2-1	NA	many	TGTGCCAGCAGTTTAGGTGTCGGACAGCAGTTCTTC	CASSLGVGQQFF
TRBV2	TRBJ2-3	TRBD2	NA	TGTGCCAGCATTCCCCAACCGGGACTAGAAAAGGCAGATACGCAGTATTTT	CASIPQPGLEKADTQYF
TRBV12-3/TRBV12-4	TRBJ2-2	NA	NA	TGTGCCAGCACCCGCCTGCGTCAGGGCGGGGAGCTGTTTTTT	CASTRLRQGGELFF
TRBV20-1	TRBJ2-1	TRBD2	many	TGCAGTGCCCCTGGACTAGTTAACAATGAGCAGTTCTTC	CSAPGLVNNEQFF
TRBV7-3	TRBJ2-1	NA	NA	TGTGCCAGCAGTCGTTCGGGAGAAGGGGCCTACAATGAGCAGTTCTTC	CASSRSGEGAYNEQFF
TRBV5-1	TRBJ2-1	TRBD2	few	TGCGCCAGCAGCTTCAGGGAGGGAAATGAGCAGTTCTTC	CASSFREGNEQFF
TRBV18	TRBJ2-7	NA	NA	TGTGCCAGCTCACCAGGGAGGGGGCCGTCCTACGAGCAGTACTTC	CASSPGRGPSYEQYF
TRBV29-1	TRBJ2-1	TRBD2	few	TGCAGCGTTGCTCGGGAGGGCGATGAGCAGTTCTTC	CSVAREGDEQFF
TRBV5-1	TRBJ2-7	TRBD1	NA	TGCGCCAGCAGCTTTTCCGGGACAGGGGGCTCCGAGCAGTACTTC	CASSFSGTGGSEQYF
TRBV11-2	TRBJ2-1	TRBD2	many	TGTGCCAGCACCCAAACTAGCGGGATGTACAATGAGCAGTTCTTC	CASTQTSGMYNEQFF
TRBV5-1	TRBJ2-5	NA	few	TGCGCCAGCAGCTTGGGATTGGCCGGAACTAACGCGGAGACCCAGTACTTC	CASSLGLAGTNAETQYF
TRBV29-1	TRBJ1-1	NA	once	TGCAGCGGAGACGGCATGAACACTGAAGCTTTCTTT	CSGDGMNTEAFF
TRBV6-1	TRBJ1-2	TRBD1	few	TGTGCCAGCAGTAAACCTACAGGGGGCCACTATGGCTACACCTTC	CASSKPTGGHYGYTF
TRBV29-1	TRBJ2-1	TRBD2	many	TGCAGCGTCTTCGGGACTAGGGGAAACAATGAGCAGTTCTTC	CSVFGTRGNNEQFF
TRBV3-1	TRBJ2-3	NA	many	TGTGCCAGCAGCCAGGGTGTAGTTGAAACGCAGTATTTT	CASSQGVVETQYF
TRBV10-3	TRBJ2-5	NA	few	TGTGCCATCAGTGACGCAGACCAAGAGACCCAGTACTTC	CAISDADQETQYF
TRBV20-1	TRBJ2-5	NA	many	TGCAGTGCTAGAGAACCGGGACGGGTGTCAGAGACCCAGTACTTC	CSAREPGRVSETQYF
TRBV20-1	TRBJ2-7	TRBD1	many	TGCAGTGCTAGAGGCTCCGGACAGGGCCTGGGGGAGCAGTACTTC	CSARGSGQGLGEQYF
TRBV11-2	TRBJ2-5	TRBD1	NA	TGTGCCAGCAGCTCCAGGGGGCAGACCCAGTACTTC	CASSSRGQTQYF
TRBV6-2/TRBV6-3	TRBJ2-7	NA	few	TGTGCCAGCAGTTACTCGAGGGGCCCCTACGAGCAGTACTTC	CASSYSRGPYEQYF
TRBV28	TRBJ1-1	TRBD1	many	TGTGCCAGCAGTTTCCCGACCGGGACAGGTCTGAACACTGAAGCTTTCTTT	CASSFPTGTGLNTEAFF
TRBV7-6	TRBJ1-2	NA	many	TGTGCCAGCAGCTCCAACCCTAACTATGGCTACACCTTC	CASSSNPNYGYTF
TRBV12-3/TRBV12-4	TRBJ2-1	TRBD2	many	TGTGCCAGCAGTTTTGGACAGCGGGGGTACAATGAGCAGTTCTTC	CASSFGQRGYNEQFF
TRBV7-3	TRBJ2-5	NA	few	TGTGCCAGCAGCTTATCGGGTCGGGAGACCCAGTACTTC	CASSLSGRETQYF
TRBV12-3/TRBV12-4	TRBJ1-1	TRBD1	NA	TGTGCCAGCTCCCCTAGGACAGGGTCTATGAACACTGAAGCTTTCTTT	CASSPRTGSMNTEAFF
TRBV4-2	TRBJ2-3	NA	many	TGTGCCAGCGCACTGGAGGGGGGCACAGATACGCAGTATTTT	CASALEGGTDTQYF
TRBV7-2	TRBJ2-5	NA	NA	TGTGCCAGCAGCGAAGCACTAGGTCGTAGATGGGGGACCCAGTACTTC	CASSEALGRRWGTQYF
TRBV27	TRBJ2-7	NA	few	TGTGCCAGCAGTTCCGCTTACCGACGGGACCCCCGCGAGCAGTACTTC	CASSSAYRRDPREQYF
TRBV27	TRBJ2-7	TRBD1	many	TGTGCCAGCAGTTTATATGCAGGGGGCGGGGAGCAGTACTTC	CASSLYAGGGEQYF
TRBV5-1	TRBJ2-2	NA	many	TGCGCCAGCGCCCAGGGGGGGGCGAACACCGGGGAGCTGTTTTTT	CASAQGGANTGELFF
TRBV6-1	TRBJ2-1	NA	NA	TGTGCCAGCAGCACACAACCCTGGGAGTTCTTC	CASSTQPWEFF
TRBV7-2	TRBJ2-7	TRBD1	few	TGTGCCAGCAGCTTAAAGGGACAGGGTAACTACGAGCAGTACTTC	CASSLKGQGNYEQYF
TRBV4-3	TRBJ2-2	NA	many	TGCGCCAGCAGCTTCAACCACGGCGGGGAGCTGTTTTTT	CASSFNHGGELFF
TRBV20-1	TRBJ1-1	NA	many	TGCAGTGCCATGGGTCCAGACCGAAACACTGAAGCTTTCTTT	CSAMGPDRNTEAFF
TRBV29-1	TRBJ2-1	NA	few	TGCAGCGTTGAAAAGACTTATGCGGGTGAGCAGTTCTTC	CSVEKTYAGEQFF
TRBV12-3/TRBV12-4	TRBJ2-7	NA	NA	TGTGCCAGCAAGAGGGGGTTAAACGAGCAGTACTTC	CASKRGLNEQYF
TRBV20-1	TRBJ2-7	NA	NA	TGCAGTGCCCTGGGGACAACACCCTACGAGCAGTACTTC	CSALGTTPYEQYF
TRBV20-1	TRBJ2-1	NA	NA	TGCAGTGTGATCTCTGAATTGAATGAGCAGTTCTTC	CSVISELNEQFF
TRBV3-1	TRBJ2-7	NA	few	TGTGCCAGCAGCCAAGCTTCGGGATTCTCCTACGAGCAGTACTTC	CASSQASGFSYEQYF
TRBV5-1	TRBJ2-7	NA	few	TGCGCCAGCAGCTTGGCGATAGAGGGGTACGAGCAGTACTTC	CASSLAIEGYEQYF
TRBV10-3	TRBJ2-5	NA	many	TGTGCCATCAGTGAGTCCCCACAAGATGAAGAGACCCAGTACTTC	CAISESPQDEETQYF
TRBV5-6	TRBJ1-2	NA	few	TGTGCCAGCAGTATCAGGGAGCATGGCTACACCTTC	CASSIREHGYTF